This T cell receptor (beta chain) comes out of a study of metastatic and nonmetastatic thyroid tumors. Across the whole study: Across peripheral blood and tumor or nodule tissue samples taken from malignant and benign thyroid patients, the repertoires were compared with one another.

Until they underwent thyroid surgery, no patient had received any treatment. General study points: Benign nodules reportedly had significantly lower TCR beta diversity than malignant thyroid tumors in blood and tumor.

As to this clone: Its antigen is as yet unknown.

TCRdb recomputed clones from the PCR reads via MiXCR. The sample consists of 35,000 to 50,000 clones, less than 35% of them appearing once. This sequence originates from a male donor with papillary thyroid cancer or a benign thyroid nodule (not recorded which). Some clones in this sample may be carry-over from other donors' samples. The sample comprised blood.

For the CDR3, the DNA is TGTGCCAGCAGCAGTAGCGGGAGGGGTTACAATGAGCAGTTCTTC. Protein product: CASSSSGRGYNEQFF. The chain uses TRBV11-1 and TRBJ2-1; 11 bases agree with TRBD2. Germline V CDR1 and CDR2: SGHAT, FQDESV (reference sequence). After removal of 5 bases from V and 4 bases from J, the junction contained 4 bases not matched to a gene. The CDR3 totals 15 residues. The full variable domain, rest sourced from reference TRBV11-1 and TRBJ2-1, is EAEVAQSPRYKITEKSQAVAFWCDPISGHATLYWYRQILGQGPELLVQFQDESVVDDSQLPKDRFSAERLKGVDSTLKIQPAELGDSAMYLCASSSSGRGYNEQFFGPGTRLTVL.